The 26 T cell receptor beta chains presented below share a single source sample, sequenced in a study of blood T cell repertoires in COVID-19. Here immunoSEQ multiplex PCR was the method, and the copy in TCRdb shows in-frame clones only, minus some. The table lists roughly 290,000 clones, about 80% of them singletons. The specimen was peripheral blood. Receptor source: a person aged 70 to 80 with COVID-19, enrolled during active disease.

The chain carries TRBV19 and TRBJ2-3; TRBD1 matches at 8 bases. CDR3 length equals 17 residues. The germline gives CDR1 LNHDA, CDR2 SQIVND (reference sequence). After removal of 1 base from V and 5 bases from J, the junction contained 11 bases not matched to a gene. CDR3 protein: CASSIVGTGGLRDTQYF. The CDR3 region has the DNA TGTGCCAGTAGTATAGTCGGCACAGGGGGTTTAAGAGATACGCAGTATTTT.

V is TRBV6-5 and J is TRBJ1-6; 8 nucleotides align to TRBD1. V was clipped by 8 bases and J by 10 bases; unmatched bases: 7. The germline V gene encodes CDR1 MNHEY and CDR2 SVGAGI. The CDR3 is made up of 13 amino acids. CDR3 protein: CASGAGGRSPLHF. The CDR3 DNA reads as TGTGCCAGCGGGGCAGGGGGCCGGTCACCCCTCCACTTT.

The chain uses TRBV29-1 and TRBJ1-2, with 7 bases lining up with TRBD1. V shed 8 bases, J shed 2 bases, and the junction held 11 bases outside the gene matches. The CDR3 totals 14 residues. Germline values: CDR1 SQVTM, CDR2 ANQGSEA. In DNA, the CDR3 is TGCAGCATAGGGGGCCTCGCGGGAAACTATGGCTACACCTTC. Its protein is CSIGGLAGNYGYTF.

This sequence joins TRBV19 and TRBJ1-1; no firm D call. CDR1 is LNHDA and CDR2 is SQIVND in the germline V gene (reference sequence). V was shortened by 6 bases and J by 2 bases, with 16 bases between the two germline ends. The CDR3 sequence is 15 residues long. This CDR3 is CASSQTPGGNTEAFF. The CDR3 DNA reads as TGTGCCAGTAGCCAGACCCCGGGAGGAAACACTGAAGCTTTCTTT. Filled out from reference TRBV19 and TRBJ1-1, the complete variable domain reads DGGITQSPKYLFRKEGQNVTLSCEQNLNHDAMYWYRQDPGQGLRLIYYSQIVNDFQKGDIAEGYSVSREKKESFPLTVTSAQKNPTAFYLCASSQTPGGNTEAFFGQGTRLTVV.

The chain couples TRBV25-1 to TRBJ2-1, with 9 nucleotides matching TRBD2. V shed 6 bases, J shed 2 bases, and the junction held 5 bases outside the gene matches. The CDR3 length is 15 residues. Germline CDR1 and CDR2: MGHDK and SYGVNS. The CDR3 coding sequence is TGTGCCAGCAGACGAGGCGGGGGGGCCTACAATGAGCAGTTCTTC. Amino acid sequence: CASRRGGGAYNEQFF.

The chain is built from TRBV18 and TRBJ2-2; 8 nucleotides align to TRBD2. Losses at the gene ends were 1 base for V and 0 bases for J; bases not matched to a gene: 1. Per germline, CDR1 KGHSH and CDR2 LQKENI. The length of the CDR3 is 16 residues. The CDR3 spells CASSPLGGANTGELFF. The CDR3 region has the DNA TGTGCCAGCTCACCACTCGGGGGGGCGAACACCGGGGAGCTGTTTTTT.

J is TRBJ2-3 and V is TRBV5-5, with 9 bases fitting TRBD2. V trimming: 1 base; J trimming: 2 bases; junction bases outside the gene matches: 5. The germline V gene has CDR1 SGHKS and CDR2 YYEKEE (reference sequence). CDR3 size: 16 residues. CDR3 coding DNA: TGTGCCAGCAGCTTGAGGGGCGGGGGGGTCACAGATACGCAGTATTTT. Translating gives CASSLRGGGVTDTQYF.

The chain carries TRBV11-3 and TRBJ2-1; 8 bases are shared with TRBD1. The CDR3 totals 15 residues. Looked up from germline, CDR1 is SGHNT and CDR2 is YENEEA. With V trimmed by 5 bases and J by 7 bases, 10 bases remained unmatched. Written as DNA, the CDR3 is TGTGCCAGCAGCCCCCCCGGGACAGGCCATAATGAGCAGTTCTTC. It encodes CASSPPGTGHNEQFF.

This chain joins TRBV7-8 and TRBJ2-2, with D perhaps matching TRBD1 (5 bases). Germline V gene sequence: CDR1 SGHVS, CDR2 FQNEAQ. CDR3 length equals 13 residues. Trimming stripped 4 bases from V and 4 bases from J, with 7 bases between. The DNA of the CDR3 is TGTGCCAGCAGCTCCGACAGCACCGGGGAGCTGTTTTTT. Translating gives CASSSDSTGELFF.

V and J are TRBV7-9 and TRBJ2-7; D is perhaps TRBD2 (6 bases). This CDR3 contains 12 residues. V lost 1 base, J lost 6 bases, and 7 bases lay in between. Germline CDR1 and CDR2: SEHNR and FQNEAQ (reference sequence). As DNA, the CDR3 is TGTGCCAGCAGCTTAGGGGGAGGCGAGCAGTACTTC. Translated, it gives CASSLGGGEQYF.

The CDR3 DNA reads as TGTGCCAGCAGCTTAGATCGGGTTCCCCTTTACAATGAGCAGTTCTTC. Amino acids: CASSLDRVPLYNEQFF. V is TRBV11-2 and J is TRBJ2-1; D not resolved. Germline V CDR1 and CDR2: SGHAT, FQNNGV. V lost 0 bases, J lost 4 bases, and 13 bases lay in between. CDR3 length: 16 residues.

V is TRBV6-5 and J is TRBJ1-1, with D possibly matching TRBD1 (6 bases). Trimming cost V 6 bases and J 4 bases, with 15 bases left between them. Germline CDR1 reads MNHEY; CDR2 reads SVGAGI. This CDR3 spans 14 amino acids. The CDR3 nucleotides are TGTGCCAGCAGCCTGACAGGTATCGGCACTGAAGCTTTCTTT. Protein: CASSLTGIGTEAFF.

This clone showed up just a few times. V and J are TRBV5-5 and TRBJ1-2, with 8 nucleotides matching TRBD1. The ends lost 2 bases at V and 5 bases at J; junction bases unmatched: 8. Germline assignment: CDR1 SGHKS and CDR2 YYEKEE (reference sequence). There are 15 residues in the CDR3. CDR3 protein: CASSLILDRDYGYTF. CDR3 in DNA: TGTGCCAGCAGCTTAATTCTGGACAGGGATTATGGCTACACCTTC.

The chain links TRBV27 to TRBJ2-1, with D hard to call. The CDR3 is 13 amino acids. The germline CDR1 and CDR2 sequences are MNHEY and SMNVEV (reference sequence). The V gene lost 1 base and the J gene lost 8 bases, with 9 bases spanning the gap. The CDR3 is CASSLFIRDEQFF. The CDR3 coding sequence is TGTGCCAGCAGTTTATTTATTCGGGATGAGCAGTTCTTC.

The chain employs TRBV6-2 or TRBV6-3 and TRBJ1-2; D is ambiguous. Germline CDR1 and CDR2: MNHEY and SVGEGT. V lost 1 base to trimming and J lost 8 bases, with 14 bases between them. The length of the CDR3 is 14 residues. The CDR3 coding sequence is TGTGCCAGCAGTTACTTCGGGGAGCCAAAAGGCTACACCTTC. Protein sequence: CASSYFGEPKGYTF.

Only a few counts were recorded for this clone. The rearrangement uses TRBV27 and TRBJ1-4; a possible D gene is TRBD1 (6 bases). Trimming removed 5 bases at V and 5 bases at J, with 18 bases between. From germline, CDR1 is MNHEY and CDR2 SMNVEV (reference sequence). CDR3 length equals 16 residues. Here the CDR3 DNA reads TGTGCCAGCAGTCCCCGCGTGATTAGGGGGAATGAAAAACTGTTTTTT. Encoded protein: CASSPRVIRGNEKLFF. The full variable domain, rest sourced from reference TRBV27 and TRBJ1-4, is EAQVTQNPRYLITVTGKKLTVTCSQNMNHEYMSWYRQDPGLGLRQIYYSMNVEVTDKGDVPEGYKVSRKEKRNFPLILESPSPNQTSLYFCASSPRVIRGNEKLFFGSGTQLSVL.

The chain is built from TRBV5-1 and TRBJ2-1; 7 bases align to TRBD2. Unmatched junction bases numbered 2, after V lost 7 bases and J lost 7 bases. The CDR3 consists of 11 residues. In germline, CDR1 is SGHRS, CDR2 YFSETQ. The CDR3 protein is CASGRENEQFF. Here the CDR3 DNA reads TGCGCCAGCGGGAGGGAGAATGAGCAGTTCTTC.

The chain combines TRBV29-1 with TRBJ2-1; 7 nucleotides agree with TRBD1. The CDR3 runs to 13 residues. Germline assignment: CDR1 SQVTM and CDR2 ANQGSEA. Trimming took 5 bases from V and 5 from J; bases not matched to a gene: 6. This chain's CDR3 is CSVKTGTNNEQFF. The CDR3 bases are TGCAGCGTTAAGACAGGGACAAACAATGAGCAGTTCTTC.

A single count supports this clone. This chain uses TRBV5-6 with TRBJ1-6; D is perhaps TRBD1 (6 bases). This CDR3 comprises 13 residues. Germline CDR1 is SGHDT and CDR2 is YYEEEE. Trimming cost V 2 bases and J 6 bases, with 6 bases left between them. The CDR3 nucleotides read TGTGCCAGCAGCTTACAGGGTAATTCACCCCTCCACTTT. It yields the protein CASSLQGNSPLHF.

The chain joins TRBV11-2 to TRBJ2-7, with D perhaps matching TRBD1 (6 bases). The CDR3 has 15 amino acids. V lost 1 base to trimming and J lost 2 bases, with 12 bases between them. Looked up from germline, CDR1 is SGHAT and CDR2 is FQNNGV. CDR3 loop: CASSLVFGTPYEQYF. CDR3 bases: TGTGCCAGCAGCTTAGTATTTGGGACACCCTACGAGCAGTACTTC.

The chain is built from TRBV7-2 and TRBJ1-6, with TRBD1 identical over 7 bases. CDR3 size: 14 residues. Germline CDR1 SGHTA, CDR2 FQGNSA. Trimming removed 6 bases from V and 8 bases from J; junction bases left unmatched: 7. CDR3 coding DNA: TGTGCCAGCAGACAACAGGGGCCGCATTCACCCCTCCACTTT. It encodes CASRQQGPHSPLHF.

V usage is TRBV7-2 and J usage is TRBJ2-1, with D maybe TRBD1 (6 bases). The V gene's germline CDR1 is SGHTA and CDR2 FQGNSA. CDR3 size: 16 residues. Trimming pared 1 base from V and 3 bases from J, leaving 13 bases between. The CDR3 loop is CASSLVAGESYNEQFF. Here the CDR3 DNA reads TGTGCCAGCAGCTTAGTGGCAGGGGAGAGCTACAATGAGCAGTTCTTC.

This clone was detected once. V gene TRBV6-5 combines with J gene TRBJ2-3, with D possibly matching TRBD1 (5 bases). Germline values: CDR1 MNHEY, CDR2 SVGAGI. The CDR3 totals 14 residues. Trimming removed 6 bases at V and 3 bases at J, with 13 bases between. The CDR3 region is CASSLETATDTQYF. DNA for the CDR3: TGTGCCAGCAGCCTGGAGACAGCTACAGATACGCAGTATTTT.

The V and J genes are TRBV5-5 and TRBJ2-3; 7 bases match TRBD2. CDR3 size: 16 residues. Germline V gene data show CDR1 as SGHKS and CDR2 as YYEKEE (reference sequence). Germline trimming cut 2 bases from V and 2 bases from J; bases unmatched to any gene: 8. Here the CDR3 DNA reads TGTGCCAGCAGCTTCTTTGGGAGCGGGATCACAGATACGCAGTATTTT. Amino acid sequence: CASSFFGSGITDTQYF.

This rearrangement joins TRBV28 to TRBJ2-3; 11 nucleotides match TRBD1. The ends lost 4 bases at V and 4 bases at J; junction bases unmatched: 4. Germline values: CDR1 MDHEN, CDR2 SYDVKM. The CDR3 length is 15 residues. The CDR3 loop is CASSSWTGGPDTQYF. The DNA for the CDR3 is TGTGCCAGCAGTTCCTGGACAGGGGGCCCAGATACGCAGTATTTT. The full variable domain, completed using reference TRBV28 and TRBJ2-3, is DVKVTQSSRYLVKRTGEKVFLECVQDMDHENMFWYRQDPGLGLRLIYFSYDVKMKEKGDIPEGYSVSREKKERFSLILESASTNQTSMYLCASSSWTGGPDTQYFGPGTRLTVL.

The chain employs TRBV5-4 and TRBJ1-2; 7 bases match TRBD1. This CDR3 comprises 15 residues. With 4 bases clipped from V and 2 bases from J, the junction kept 8 bases outside the gene matches. Per the germline V gene, CDR1 is SGHNT and CDR2 is YYREEE (reference sequence). DNA for the CDR3: TGTGCCAGCAGCCACAGGGACAGAGCCAACTATGGCTACACCTTC. Amino acid sequence: CASSHRDRANYGYTF.